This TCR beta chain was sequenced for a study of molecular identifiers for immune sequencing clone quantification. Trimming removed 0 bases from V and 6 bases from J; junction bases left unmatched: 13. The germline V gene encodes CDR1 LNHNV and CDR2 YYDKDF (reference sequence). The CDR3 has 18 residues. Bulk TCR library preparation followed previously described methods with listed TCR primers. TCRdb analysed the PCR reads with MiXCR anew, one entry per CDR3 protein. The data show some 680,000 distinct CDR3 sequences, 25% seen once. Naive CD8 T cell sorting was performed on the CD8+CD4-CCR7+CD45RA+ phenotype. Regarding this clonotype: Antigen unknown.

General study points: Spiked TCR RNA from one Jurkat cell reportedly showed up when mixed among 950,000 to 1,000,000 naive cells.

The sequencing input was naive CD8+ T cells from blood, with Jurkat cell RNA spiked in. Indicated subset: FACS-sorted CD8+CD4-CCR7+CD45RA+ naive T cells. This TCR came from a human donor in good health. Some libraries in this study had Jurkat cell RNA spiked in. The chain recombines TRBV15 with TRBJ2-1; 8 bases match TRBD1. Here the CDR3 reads CATSRDRGTGPRGNEQFF. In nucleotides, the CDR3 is TGTGCCACCAGCAGAGATCGGGGGACAGGACCTCGCGGCAATGAGCAGTTCTTC.